What follows describes a single TCR beta chain. Antigen: not known. The data derive from a study of chemoradiotherapy in HPV16-positive cancers. In the study overall: Functional T-cell assays on two HPV16-positive patients' cells defined candidate HPV-specific clones and common TCR motifs.

Over chemoradiotherapy, repertoires were sampled more than once. Study results and caveats: Functional assays defining HPV-specific T cells used only two HPV16-positive patients. Non-HPV-specific T cells did not expand in tumors during treatment, whereas candidate HPV-specific clones and E7-related motifs did.

The germline V gene encodes CDR1 LNHDA and CDR2 SQIVND (reference sequence). The CDR3 is 17 residues long. Trimming removed 6 bases at V and 3 bases at J, with 21 bases between. Libraries were prepared by immunoSEQ multiplex PCR; TCRdb keeps only in-frame clonotypes and omits some of them. The table records some 2,700 clones, roughly three quarters of them present only once. The material was obtained from a patient who underwent chemoradiotherapy. This sequence joins TRBV19 and TRBJ1-5; perhaps TRBD1 as D (6 bases). This TCR was recovered from a human donor with HPV-associated anogenital cancer. The CDR3 region has the DNA TGTGCCAGTAGGGGACACACCCGAGGGGGGATCAATCAGCCCCAGCATTTT. Its protein is CASRGHTRGGINQPQHF.